The rows below give T cell receptor beta chains drawn from one sample of a study of post-analysis software for immune sequencing data. TCRdb called the PCR reads again in MiXCR, with one record for every CDR3 protein. The sample lists roughly 650,000 distinct CDR3 sequences; approximately 59% were seen once. The sample was blood. These receptors were collected from a girl aged 2 to 10 with multiple sclerosis. The CDR3 runs from the conserved cysteine through the conserved F or W. The D gene is left open where the match is weak. Some rows mark clone size as missing; the rest say once, few, many or name a class of expanded clone.

TRBV27	.	TRBJ2-1	TRBD2	TGTGCCAGCAGCCGGACTAGCGGGTGGTACAATGAGCAGTTCTTC	CASSRTSGWYNEQFF
TRBV7-3	.	TRBJ2-7	.	TGTACCAGCAGCTTGGACGCTGCCTACGAGCAGTACTTC	CTSSLDAAYEQYF
TRBV6-5	.	TRBJ1-2	TRBD1	TGTGCCAGCAGAGACACCGGACAGGGAAACTATGGCTACACCTTC	CASRDTGQGNYGYTF
TRBV5-1	.	TRBJ2-2	TRBD1	TGCGCCAGCAGCTTGTCATTCCAGGGGGTGAACACCGGGGAGCTGTTTTTT	CASSLSFQGVNTGELFF
TRBV6-1	once	TRBJ1-4	.	TGTGCCAGCACCCCCTTCGGTAGGAGCCCAACTAATGAAAAACTGTTTTTT	CASTPFGRSPTNEKLFF
TRBV5-1	.	TRBJ1-1	.	TGCGCCAGCAGCTGGCAGGCGGACACTGAAGCTTTCTTT	CASSWQADTEAFF
TRBV27	few	TRBJ2-3	.	TGTGCCAGCAGTTTATATGAGGGCACAGATACGCAGTATTTT	CASSLYEGTDTQYF
TRBV15	.	TRBJ1-1	.	TGTGCCACCGCGGGGGGCATGAACACTGAAGCTTTCTTT	CATAGGMNTEAFF
TRBV18	.	TRBJ2-3	.	TGTGCCAGCTCATCTTCACAGGGAGATACGCAGTATTTT	CASSSSQGDTQYF
TRBV5-1	.	TRBJ2-3	.	TGCGCCAGCAGCTTAGTCTCGGGCCAGGATACAGATACGCAGTATTTT	CASSLVSGQDTDTQYF
TRBV20-1	.	TRBJ2-5	TRBD2	TGCAGTGCTCCCTCGGCGGGGGGTGGTCAAGAGACCCAGTACTTC	CSAPSAGGGQETQYF
TRBV3-1	few	TRBJ2-1	TRBD1	TGTGCCAGCAGCCAAAGAACCGGGACAGGGGCTTACAATGAGCAGTTCTTC	CASSQRTGTGAYNEQFF
TRBV10-1	.	TRBJ2-3	.	TGCGCCAGCAGTGAGTCCTGGGGTGATACGCAGTATTTT	CASSESWGDTQYF
TRBV12-3/TRBV12-4	once	TRBJ2-7	.	TGTGCCAGCAGCCTCTCGGGCAGGCATGATAACGAGCAGTACTTC	CASSLSGRHDNEQYF
TRBV6-2/TRBV6-3	few	TRBJ2-5	.	TGTGCCAGCAGTTACCCGGGCGGGGAGACCCAGTACTTC	CASSYPGGETQYF
TRBV4-3	.	TRBJ2-1	.	TGCGCCAGCAGCCAAGTTTGGGGGAGCTCCTACAATGAGCAGTTCTTC	CASSQVWGSSYNEQFF
TRBV6-1	.	TRBJ2-7	TRBD2	TGTGCCAGCAGCATAGCGGGAGCTCGATTGAGCTCCTACGAGCAGTACTTC	CASSIAGARLSSYEQYF
TRBV5-5	.	TRBJ1-2	TRBD1	TGTGCCGGCAGTTCGTCGATCGACAGGGGATTCTATGGCTACACCTTC	CAGSSSIDRGFYGYTF
TRBV15	.	TRBJ2-1	.	TGTGCCACCAGCAGAGATCTAGAGAAATACAATGAGCAGTTCTTC	CATSRDLEKYNEQFF
TRBV2	.	TRBJ2-2	.	TGTGCCAGCAGTGAACTAACGACCGGGACCCCCACCGGGGAGCTGTTTTTT	CASSELTTGTPTGELFF
TRBV7-9	few	TRBJ2-1	TRBD2	TGTGCCAGCAGCGCTCCTAGGACGGGAGGGCCATATGAGCAGTTCTTC	CASSAPRTGGPYEQFF
TRBV2	few	TRBJ2-3	.	TGTGCCAGCAGACTCCGGACTCACAGCACAGATACGCAGTATTTT	CASRLRTHSTDTQYF
TRBV6-1	.	TRBJ2-3	.	TGTGCCAGCAGTGAAGTTCGCCCAGATACGCAGTATTTT	CASSEVRPDTQYF
TRBV20-1	.	TRBJ1-2	.	TGCAGTGCTAGTTGGAGGGGCTGGGGTGGCTACACCTTC	CSASWRGWGGYTF
TRBV7-3	few	TRBJ2-1	TRBD2	TGTGCCAGCAGCTTAAATGGCGGGAGGGCGACCAATGAGCAGTTCTTC	CASSLNGGRATNEQFF
TRBV11-3	few	TRBJ2-2	TRBD1	TGTGCCAGCAGCTCGCGCATACCCGACAGGGGGCGCCGGACCGGGGAGCTGTTTTTT	CASSSRIPDRGRRTGELFF
TRBV10-3	.	TRBJ2-3	TRBD2	TGTGCCATCAGTGAGTCGGGAGGGAAGAAATATACGCAGTATTTT	CAISESGGKKYTQYF
TRBV29-1	.	TRBJ2-7	.	TGCAGCCTCATTTACGAGCAGTACTTC	CSLIYEQYF
TRBV12-3/TRBV12-4	.	TRBJ2-1	.	TGTGCCAGCAGTGGCTGGTACAATGAGCAGTTCTTC	CASSGWYNEQFF
TRBV20-1	many	TRBJ1-2	.	TGCAGTGCTCATGGGACACGGGGCACAAACTATGGCTACACCTTC	CSAHGTRGTNYGYTF
TRBV7-9	.	TRBJ2-3	.	TGTGCCAGCAGCTTATCTGGGATCCCAGATACGCAGTATTTT	CASSLSGIPDTQYF
TRBV7-9	few	TRBJ2-1	TRBD2	TGTGCCAGCAGTTCGACGGGTAGCGGGCCACACAATGAGCAGTTCTTC	CASSSTGSGPHNEQFF
TRBV10-3	.	TRBJ1-5	.	TGTGCCATCAGTGAGTCGGCAGGCAATCAGCCCCAGCATTTT	CAISESAGNQPQHF
TRBV7-2	few	TRBJ2-1	.	TGTGCCAGCAGCTTAAGGCGGAACAATGAGCAGTTCTTC	CASSLRRNNEQFF
TRBV20-1	few	TRBJ1-2	.	TGCAGTGCTGCTCAACAGGGACCCCAGGGAGGCTACACCTTC	CSAAQQGPQGGYTF
TRBV5-1	.	TRBJ2-7	.	TGCGCCAGCAGCTTGGCTTTAGACGACTACTACGAGCAGTACTTC	CASSLALDDYYEQYF
TRBV9	once	TRBJ2-3	.	TGTGCCAGCAGCCTGTCGGAGGGTTGGACAGGTACGCAGTATTTT	CASSLSEGWTGTQYF
TRBV5-1	.	TRBJ1-1	.	TGCGCCAGCAGCTTGCATGGGCCCGCGAACACTGAAGCTTTCTTT	CASSLHGPANTEAFF
TRBV2	.	TRBJ2-1	.	TGTGCCAGCAGTGAAGTATGGGGGGATGGTGAGCAGTTCTTC	CASSEVWGDGEQFF
TRBV7-2	.	TRBJ2-3	.	TGTGCCAGCAACGAGGGGAGTGCAGATACGCAGTATTTT	CASNEGSADTQYF
TRBV6-6	few	TRBJ2-1	.	TGTGCCAGCAGTTGGACTGACAATGAGCAGTTCTTC	CASSWTDNEQFF
TRBV7-3	.	TRBJ2-7	.	TGTGCCAGCAGCTTTGGAAGGAACCCTTCCGACGAGCAGTACTTC	CASSFGRNPSDEQYF
TRBV20-1	few	TRBJ1-2	TRBD1	TGCAGTGCTCGGAGCCTACAGGGGCGGGACTATGGCTACACCTTC	CSARSLQGRDYGYTF
TRBV19	.	TRBJ2-4	.	TGTGCCAGTAGCCCCCTAGGAAACATTCGGTACTTC	CASSPLGNIRYF
TRBV12-3/TRBV12-4	.	TRBJ2-2	TRBD1	TGTGCCAGCAGTGGGACAGATAACACCGGGGAGCTGTTTTTT	CASSGTDNTGELFF
TRBV12-3/TRBV12-4	.	TRBJ2-5	TRBD2	TGTGCCAGCAGTCGTAGCGGGGGGCGACAAGAGACCCAGTACTTC	CASSRSGGRQETQYF
TRBV11-2	.	TRBJ2-7	TRBD2	TGTGCCAGCAGCCGAACTAGCGGGGGGGACTCCTACGAGCAGTACTTC	CASSRTSGGDSYEQYF
TRBV7-2	.	TRBJ2-1	TRBD2	TGTGCCAGCAGCGACCGGGTTAGCGGGGTGCAGGAGCAGTTCTTC	CASSDRVSGVQEQFF
TRBV29-1	.	TRBJ2-3	.	TGCAGCGTTCCCTGGTCGGACAGAAGCTCCTATACGCAGTATTTT	CSVPWSDRSSYTQYF
TRBV7-2	.	TRBJ2-7	TRBD1	TGTGCCAGCAGCTTCACCGGGACAGACTACAATGAGCAGTACTTC	CASSFTGTDYNEQYF
TRBV5-1	few	TRBJ2-3	.	TGCGCCAGCAGCCCAGGGACCCCAGAAGATACGCAGTATTTT	CASSPGTPEDTQYF
TRBV6-1	.	TRBJ2-7	TRBD1	TGTGCCAGCAGTATTGACAGGGGGTACGAGCAGTACTTC	CASSIDRGYEQYF
TRBV5-1	.	TRBJ2-7	TRBD1	TGCGCCAGCAGCCACGTGGTCGGGACAGGGGTCAGCGAGCAGTACTTC	CASSHVVGTGVSEQYF
TRBV18	few	TRBJ1-2	.	TGTGCCAGCTCACGAGGAAGGGTTGACTATGGCTACACCTTC	CASSRGRVDYGYTF
TRBV10-3	.	TRBJ2-7	TRBD1	TGTGCCATCAGTGAGTCGCCGGGACAGGGGACCTACGAGCAGTACTTC	CAISESPGQGTYEQYF
TRBV29-1	.	TRBJ1-2	.	TGCAGCTATGGACGTCCAGACTATGGCTACACCTTC	CSYGRPDYGYTF
TRBV6-4	.	TRBJ2-7	.	TGTGCCAGCAGTGAGACACTTGCGGGGGAGCAGTACTTC	CASSETLAGEQYF
TRBV5-5	.	TRBJ2-1	TRBD2	TGTGCCAGCAGGAACCGATCTAGCGGGAGGTGGTATGAGCAGTTCTTC	CASRNRSSGRWYEQFF
TRBV20-1	.	TRBJ2-1	TRBD1	TGCAGTGCTAGTCCGGGACAGGGGCAGTACAATGAGCAGTTCTTC	CSASPGQGQYNEQFF
TRBV5-1	.	TRBJ2-1	TRBD1	TGCGCCAGCAGCTTGGCCATCCGGCCGGACAGGGTACACAATGAGCAGTTCTTC	CASSLAIRPDRVHNEQFF